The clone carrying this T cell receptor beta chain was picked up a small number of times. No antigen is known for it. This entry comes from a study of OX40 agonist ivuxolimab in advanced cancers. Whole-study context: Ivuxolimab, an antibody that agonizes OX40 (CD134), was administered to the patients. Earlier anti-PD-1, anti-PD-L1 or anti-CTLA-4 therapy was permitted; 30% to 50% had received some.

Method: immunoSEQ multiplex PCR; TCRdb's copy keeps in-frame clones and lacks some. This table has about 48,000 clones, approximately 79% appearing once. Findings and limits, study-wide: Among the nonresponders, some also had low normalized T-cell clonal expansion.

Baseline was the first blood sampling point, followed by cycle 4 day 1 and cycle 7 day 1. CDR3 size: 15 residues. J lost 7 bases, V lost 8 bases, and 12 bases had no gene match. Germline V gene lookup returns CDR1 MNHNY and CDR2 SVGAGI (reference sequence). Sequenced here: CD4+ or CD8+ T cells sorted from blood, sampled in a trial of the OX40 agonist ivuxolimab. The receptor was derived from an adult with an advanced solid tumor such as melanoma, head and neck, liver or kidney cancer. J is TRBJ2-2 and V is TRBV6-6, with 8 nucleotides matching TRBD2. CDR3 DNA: TGTGCCAGCGGAGCACGCGCGGGGGGTGGCGGGGAGCTGTTTTTT. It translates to CASGARAGGGGELFF.